This entry is about one T cell receptor beta chain. The target antigen is unknown. This specimen belongs to a study of T cell responses to AZD1222 COVID-19 vaccine. Findings and limits, study-wide: Baseline seropositivity occurred in only a handful of AZD1222 recipients.

Second doses that came at about 4 or about 12 weeks were put together. Profiled with immunoSEQ multiplex PCR; TCRdb holds only in-frame clones, not every one. The profile shows 15,000 or so clones, about 87% of them singletons. The CDR3 covers 15 residues. Per germline, CDR1 KGHSH and CDR2 LQKENI. V dropped 6 bases and J dropped 5 bases, with 19 bases sitting between them. J is TRBJ2-5 and V is TRBV18; tentative D call: TRBD1 (6 bases). The TCR originated in an adult who received the AZD1222 COVID-19 vaccine. Specimen: peripheral blood, collected 28 days after the second AZD1222 dose. As DNA, the CDR3 is TGTGCCAGCTCGCGGTACAGGGACGTCGGGGAGACCCAGTACTTC. Protein sequence: CASSRYRDVGETQYF.